The next 22 T cell receptor beta chains were all read from a single sample in a study of cytomegalovirus exposure and HLA in healthy donors (TCRdb year 2017). Preparation of the library involved the immunoSEQ multiplex PCR assay. A mixture of 60 forward primers for TCR Vbeta segments and 13 reverse primers for TCR Jbeta segments was used in the multiplex PCR. Sourced from immuneACCESS, this table was stored by TCRdb with only in-frame sequences that have V and J called. A share of the clones is absent; for the studies checked, an unresolved V gene accounts for under half, and the remainder has no known explanation. The sample profile shows under 150,000 clones; 60% to 85% of them were found once. Together, the top ten hold about 2.9% of the sample. The material sequenced was PBMCs. The receptors here all came from a man in his forties in good health and CMV-seropositive.

The chain links TRBV6-1 to TRBJ1-2; D ambiguous. Trimming pared 3 bases from V and 6 bases from J, leaving 14 bases between. CDR1 and CDR2 from the germline V gene are MNHNS and SASEGT. This CDR3 is 14 amino acids long. This CDR3 is CASSEAASWDGYTF. The CDR3, as DNA: TGTGCCAGCAGTGAGGCGGCATCATGGGATGGCTACACCTTC.

This rearrangement joins TRBV19 to TRBJ1-1; 7 bases are shared with TRBD1. This CDR3 region has 14 residues. Germline trimming cut 7 bases from V and 3 bases from J; bases unmatched to any gene: 8. Germline CDR1 is LNHDA and CDR2 is SQIVND (reference sequence). The CDR3 protein is CASITGQSDTEAFF. Here the CDR3 DNA reads TGTGCCAGTATTACGGGACAGTCGGACACTGAAGCTTTCTTT.

The chain has TRBV7-2 and TRBJ2-5, with TRBD1 as a possible D gene (5 bases). The DNA end lines up better with TRBJ2-7; the J call may be wrong. This CDR3 has 14 residues. Germline V CDR1 and CDR2: SGHTA, FQGNSA. In DNA form, the CDR3 reads TGTGCCAGCAGCTTAGCGACAGCCCTCTACGAGCAGTACTTC. Translated: CASSLATALYEQYF.

The chain couples TRBV15 to TRBJ1-1, with 8 bases matching TRBD1. V was pared by 2 bases and J by 6 bases, with 8 bases of the junction left unmatched. This CDR3 region has 15 residues. Germline V gene lookup returns CDR1 LNHNV and CDR2 YYDKDF (reference sequence). CDR3: CATSRSQGAVSEAFF. The CDR3 coding sequence is TGTGCCACCAGCAGATCCCAGGGGGCTGTCTCTGAAGCTTTCTTT.

This rearrangement joins TRBV4-2 to TRBJ1-1; possibly TRBD1 for D (6 bases). Germline-derived CDR1 and CDR2 are LGHNA and YNFKEQ. This CDR3 is 18 amino acids long. Deletions cut 1 base from V and 1 base from J, with 19 bases between. CDR3: CASSQVGGGAPKNTEAFF. The CDR3, as DNA: TGTGCCAGCAGCCAAGTGGGAGGGGGGGCCCCTAAGAACACTGAAGCTTTCTTT.

J is TRBJ2-7 and V is TRBV9; TRBD1 matches 7 bases. CDR1 is SGDLS, CDR2 YYNGEE, per germline. The junction had 6 bases not matched to a gene; V was cut back by 3 bases and J by 3 bases. The CDR3 spans 14 residues. The DNA for the CDR3 is TGTGCCAGCAGCGGAGGGACAGCCGACTACGAGCAGTACTTC. Encoded protein: CASSGGTADYEQYF.

This chain links TRBV10-3 with TRBJ1-3; D is possibly TRBD1 (6 bases). V dropped 7 bases and J dropped 2 bases, with 9 bases sitting between them. The CDR3 contains 13 residues. Germline V lookup: CDR1 ENHRY, CDR2 SYGVKD. The CDR3 bases are TGTGCCATCAAGGGACATACTGGAAACACCATATATTTT. Translating it yields CAIKGHTGNTIYF.

The CDR3 nucleotides read TGTGCCAGCAGTGAAGTTTTGACAGGGGGCGAAGACGAGCAGTACTTC. It encodes CASSEVLTGGEDEQYF. The rearrangement links TRBV6-1 to TRBJ2-7; 10 bases match TRBD1. This CDR3 is built from 16 residues. Germline V gives CDR1 MNHNS, CDR2 SASEGT. The V gene end was trimmed by 1 base and the J gene end by 5 bases; junction bases not matched to a gene: 8.

V gene TRBV27 combines with J gene TRBJ2-5; 7 bases map to TRBD2. J lost 1 base, V lost 3 bases, and 11 bases had no gene match. The CDR3 runs to 17 residues. CDR1 and CDR2 (germline): MNHEY, SMNVEV (reference sequence). The CDR3 is CASSFFPPSGTQETQYF. Here the CDR3 DNA reads TGTGCCAGCAGTTTCTTCCCGCCTAGCGGAACCCAAGAGACCCAGTACTTC.

V is TRBV4-1 and J is TRBJ1-2, with D possibly matching TRBD1 (5 bases). Per germline, CDR1 MGHRA and CDR2 YSYEKL. The CDR3 runs 13 residues. The ends were cut back, 3 bases at V and 6 bases at J, with 11 bases in the middle. In DNA form, the CDR3 reads TGCGCCAGCAGCCAGTGGGAAGGGGATGGCTACACCTTC. It is translated as CASSQWEGDGYTF.

J is TRBJ1-2 and V is TRBV28; 7 positions agree with TRBD1. CDR1 and CDR2 from the germline V gene are MDHEN and SYDVKM. The junction had 10 bases not matched to a gene; V was cut back by 8 bases and J by 7 bases. The CDR3 sequence is 13 residues long. DNA of the CDR3: TGTGCCAGCTACGACAGGGCAAGGGGTGGCTACACCTTC. Amino acid sequence: CASYDRARGGYTF.

The sample holds one count of this clone. CDR3 protein: CASSAQGTNYGYTF. CDR3 DNA sequence: TGTGCCAGCAGTGCCCAGGGAACTAACTATGGCTACACCTTC. The rearrangement joins TRBV6-1 to TRBJ1-2; possible D gene TRBD1, 5 bases. Germline-derived CDR1 and CDR2 are MNHNS and SASEGT. This CDR3 contains 14 residues. Deletions cut 4 bases from V and 0 bases from J, with 9 bases between.

The sample holds one count of this clone. The junction shows a germline mismatch at one end, possibly a read error. The V gene is TRBV5-1, the J gene TRBJ1-1; D gene uncertain. This CDR3 is built from 17 residues. CDR1 and CDR2 (germline): SGHRS, YFSETQ. The CDR3 DNA reads as TGCGCCAGCAGGTTGGGGAGGATGGTGCTCATGAACACTGAAGCTTTCTTT. The encoded protein is CASRLGRMVLMNTEAFF.

This chain joins TRBV7-8 and TRBJ2-2; 7 nucleotides agree with TRBD2. The CDR3 is made up of 15 amino acids. Germline V gives CDR1 SGHVS, CDR2 FQNEAQ. V dropped 5 bases and J dropped 6; count of bases not matched to a gene: 9. The CDR3 sequence is CASSHGGVKAGELFF. CDR3 bases: TGTGCCAGCAGCCATGGGGGGGTGAAAGCCGGGGAGCTGTTTTTT.

V and J are TRBV4-2 and TRBJ2-1; 11 positions match TRBD2. CDR3 size: 16 residues. Trimming at V came to 1 base and at J to 6 bases, leaving 5 bases not matched to a gene. Germline lookup yields CDR1 LGHNA and CDR2 YNFKEQ. CDR3 DNA sequence: TGTGCCAGCAGCCAAGCTGGGGGGACTAGCGGCAATGAGCAGTTCTTC. This sequence encodes CASSQAGGTSGNEQFF.

This chain connects TRBV18 to TRBJ1-5; possible D gene TRBD1, 6 bases. CDR3 length: 15 amino acids. The V end was cut by 2 bases, the J end by 9 bases, with 17 bases between. Per the germline V gene, CDR1 is KGHSH and CDR2 is LQKENI. The CDR3 DNA reads as TGTGCCAGCTCACCAGAGAGGGGGGGGAGAAGGCCCCAGCATTTT. The encoded protein is CASSPERGGRRPQHF.

The chain joins TRBV7-6 to TRBJ1-1; the D is unclear. This CDR3 is 13 amino acids long. From germline, CDR1 is SGHVS and CDR2 FNYEAQ. V was clipped by 5 bases and J by 5 bases, with 12 bases between them. The CDR3 DNA follows: TGTGCCAGCAGCCGACCGGGTCGGACTGAAGCTTTCTTT. It encodes CASSRPGRTEAFF.

CDR3 DNA sequence: TGTGCCAGTAGTATGAGGGGGGGCTACGAGCAGTACTTC. Its translation: CASSMRGGYEQYF. This chain links TRBV19 with TRBJ2-7; tentative D call: TRBD2 (7 bases). Germline values: CDR1 LNHDA, CDR2 SQIVND (reference sequence). Between the trimmed V and J ends, which lost 3 bases and 3 bases, there was a span of 9 bases. The CDR3 runs to 13 residues.

The chain links TRBV9 to TRBJ1-3; no definite D call. The V end was cut by 4 bases, the J end by 0 bases, with 8 bases between. From germline, CDR1 is SGDLS and CDR2 YYNGEE. CDR3 length equals 14 residues. The CDR3 nucleotides are TGTGCCAGCAGCCCAGGCCCCTCTGGAAACACCATATATTTT. Encoded protein: CASSPGPSGNTIYF.

The chain links TRBV11-2 to TRBJ2-7, with TRBD1 identical over 7 bases. J was trimmed by 2 bases and V by 5 bases; bases with no gene match: 9. In germline, CDR1 is SGHAT, CDR2 FQNNGV. This CDR3 is 15 amino acids long. CDR3 sequence: CASSPIDRDPYEQYF. Written as DNA, the CDR3 is TGTGCCAGCAGCCCAATCGACAGGGATCCCTACGAGCAGTACTTC.

This sequence joins TRBV7-6 and TRBJ2-5; TRBD1 is a possible D gene (7 bases). V lost 4 bases and J lost 2, with 17 bases in between. The CDR3 covers 16 residues. In germline, CDR1 is SGHVS, CDR2 FNYEAQ. CDR3 nucleotide sequence: TGTGCCAGCAGCTCGTTCGGCGGGACAGCACAAGAGACCCAGTACTTC. Residues: CASSSFGGTAQETQYF.

This chain joins TRBV5-1 and TRBJ2-5; TRBD1 is a possible D gene (6 bases). V was cut by 5 bases and J by 1 base, with 6 bases left in between. The CDR3 extends over 12 amino acids. Germline values: CDR1 SGHRS, CDR2 YFSETQ. The CDR3 is CASRDSQETQYF. The CDR3 DNA reads as TGCGCCAGCAGGGACAGCCAAGAGACCCAGTACTTC.